Described below is a single T cell receptor beta chain sequence and its context. This clonotype came up a few times. Its antigen remains unidentified. No qualities accompany the bases; no much larger clone lies one base away. Donors were 40 or so systemically healthy Caucasian individuals from Russia aged 6 to 90 years. About 9.1 milliliters of peripheral blood were collected from each donor into EDTA-treated Vacutainer tubes. PBMCs were isolated by Ficoll-Paque density-gradient centrifugation, with at least 6.5 million obtained per sample. Trizol reagent was used to extract total RNA from the PBMCs, yielding at least 6 micrograms per sample. For every donor, an aliquot of PBMCs went through flow cytometry to measure the percentages of naive CD45RAhigh/CD27high T cells. The sample originates from a study of blood T cells in healthy people across ages (dated by TCRdb to 2013 to 2016). At the level of the whole study: In model experiments, template switching captured about one uniquely barcoded TCR beta cDNA molecule for every two T cells. To track age-related changes in TCR beta repertoire diversity, the study relied on deep sequencing normalized with unique cDNA molecular identifiers. Four age groups were formed from the donors: young (average about 17 years), middle-aged (just under 40), aged (approximately 60) and long-lived (82). Donors of different ages were randomly distributed across sequencing lanes to avoid experimental bias. Two additional independent replicas of 1 million unique cDNA reads from the same blood draw were analyzed for two donors (one aged 18 to 30 and one aged 80 or older). What the work shows at the level of the full study, not this receptor alone: Observed TCR beta diversity per million T cells fell roughly linearly with age, and a significant reduction was already apparent by age roughly 40. Because donor CMV infection status was unknown, age-related changes in expanded clonotypes were potentially confounded. Compared with the aged group, the long-lived group had more naive CD4+ T cells, fewer expanded clones and increased TCR diversity, suggesting age selection. Total diversity estimates from one million sequenced T cells were considered lower bounds and underestimates. The percentage of naive T cells measured by flow cytometry correlated strongly with observed TCR beta diversity. Since profiling was done on bulk unsorted PBMCs, naive and antigen-experienced compartments could not be conclusively compared.

The method behind the library was 5' RACE. The sequencer was an Illumina HiSeq 2500. The second PCR ran for roughly 6 to 11 cycles and used a J-beta primer mix along with a sample-barcoded 5' primer. Each TCR beta cDNA molecule received a unique molecular identifier from a template-switch 5' adaptor carrying 12 random nucleotides. Each sample yielded at least 3 million CDR3-containing paired-end reads. First-strand cDNA was synthesized from all RNA with the Mint cDNA synthesis kit, primed by a TRBC-specific oligonucleotide. Following uracil-DNA glycosylase treatment, all cDNA underwent a first 18-cycle PCR with the universal primers M1SS and BC2_uni_R. Per the source publication's procedure: Normalization of each sample was performed by random selection of 1 million high-quality reads, each carrying a distinct molecular identifier. Instead of being binned into consensus sequences, reads that shared molecular identifiers were thrown out. CDR3 identification, clonotype clustering and error correction used MiTCR with a Q25 quality threshold and the strictest error-elimination algorithm. A nonparametric unseen species model with Euler transformation was used to estimate lower-bound total TCR beta diversity. TCRdb ran its own pipeline on the public reads, namely fastp trimming at Q25 and MiXCR clone calling, and kept in-frame beta chains. Entries that share a CDR3 protein sequence are merged under the most common genes and DNA. TCRdb's processing, not the authors' own work, is the source of the V and J calls. Present in this sample are 800,000 or so distinct CDR3 sequences, 62% of which were seen just once. The ten most abundant clones make up 28% of the sample.

The CDR3 sequence holds 15 residues, the cysteine and phenylalanine included. The entry retains the CDR3 DNA only, 45 bases that are in frame from base 1. At the junction V is shortened by 4 bases and J by 0 bases; bases outside the gene matches: 4. From a lookup of the germline V gene (reference sequence), CDR1 and CDR2 are SGHKS and YYEKEE. The clonotype was recovered from a man aged 30 to 45 in good health. What was sequenced was blood. The chain was built from TRBV5-5 and TRBJ2-5, and 9 junction bases match TRBD1. The DNA sequence is as follows: TGTGCCAGCAGCGGGGGGACAGGGTACCAAGAGACCCAGTACTTC. Translated, it gives CASSGGTGYQETQYF.